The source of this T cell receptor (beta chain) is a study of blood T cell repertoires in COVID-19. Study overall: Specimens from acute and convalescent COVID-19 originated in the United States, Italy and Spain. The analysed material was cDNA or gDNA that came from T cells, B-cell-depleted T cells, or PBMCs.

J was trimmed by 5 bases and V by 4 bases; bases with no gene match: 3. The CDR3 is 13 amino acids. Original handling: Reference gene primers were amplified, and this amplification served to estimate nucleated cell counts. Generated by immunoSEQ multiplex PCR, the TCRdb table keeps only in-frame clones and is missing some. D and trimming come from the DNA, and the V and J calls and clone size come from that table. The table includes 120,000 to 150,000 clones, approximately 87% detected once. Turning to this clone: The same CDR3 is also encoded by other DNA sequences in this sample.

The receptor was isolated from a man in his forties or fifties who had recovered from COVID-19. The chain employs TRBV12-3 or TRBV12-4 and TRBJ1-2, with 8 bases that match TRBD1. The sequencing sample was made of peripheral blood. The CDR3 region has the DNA TGTGCCAGCAGTTCAGGACAGGGTTATGGCTACACCTTC. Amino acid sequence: CASSSGQGYGYTF.